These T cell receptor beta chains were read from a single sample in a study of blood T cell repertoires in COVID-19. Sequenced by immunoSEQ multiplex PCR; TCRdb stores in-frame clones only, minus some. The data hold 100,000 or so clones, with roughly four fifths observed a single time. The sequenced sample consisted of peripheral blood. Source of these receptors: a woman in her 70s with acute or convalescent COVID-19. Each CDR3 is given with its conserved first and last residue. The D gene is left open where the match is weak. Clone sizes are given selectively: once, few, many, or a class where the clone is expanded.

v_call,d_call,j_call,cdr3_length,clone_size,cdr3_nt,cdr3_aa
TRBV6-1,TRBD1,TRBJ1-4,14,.,TGTGCCAGCAGTGGGACAGGGGATGGTGAAAAACTGTTTTTT,CASSGTGDGEKLFF
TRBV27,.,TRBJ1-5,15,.,TGTGCCAGCAGTTTATTGGGTGGGGGAGGTCAGCCCCAGCATTTT,CASSLLGGGGQPQHF
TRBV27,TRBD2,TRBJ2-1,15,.,TGTGCCAGCAGTCCGGGGACTAGCGGGACGGGAGAGCAGTTCTTC,CASSPGTSGTGEQFF
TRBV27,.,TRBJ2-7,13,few,TGTGCCAGCAGTTTAATAGTTTCGGACGAGCAGTACTTC,CASSLIVSDEQYF
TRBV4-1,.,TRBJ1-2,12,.,TGCGCCAGCAGCCAAACAGGTTATGGCTACACCTTC,CASSQTGYGYTF
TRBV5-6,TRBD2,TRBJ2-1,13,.,TGTGCCAGCAGCGAGGGAGGGCTCAATGAGCAGTTCTTC,CASSEGGLNEQFF
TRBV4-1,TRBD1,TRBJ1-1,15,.,TGCGCCAGCAGCAAGTCCGGGACAGGGAACACTGAAGCTTTCTTT,CASSKSGTGNTEAFF
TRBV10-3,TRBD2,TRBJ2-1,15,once,TGTGCCATCAGTCAGCGGGGAGACTCCTACAATGAGCAGTTCTTC,CAISQRGDSYNEQFF
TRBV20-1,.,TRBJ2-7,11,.,TGCAGTGCGCCCGAGGGCTACGAGCAGTACTTC,CSAPEGYEQYF
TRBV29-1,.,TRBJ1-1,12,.,TGCAGCGCCATTACCGGGAACACTGAAGCTTTCTTT,CSAITGNTEAFF
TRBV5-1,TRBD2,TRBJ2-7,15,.,TGCGCCAGCAGCCCGGGAGGGGGAGGAACGGGGGAGCAGTACTTC,CASSPGGGGTGEQYF
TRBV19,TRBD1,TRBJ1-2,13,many,TGTGCCAGTACCGAAGGGACAGACTATGGCTACACCTTC,CASTEGTDYGYTF
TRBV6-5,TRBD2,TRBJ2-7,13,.,TGTGCCACCGAGCGGGAGGGCTCCTACGAGCAGTACTTC,CATEREGSYEQYF
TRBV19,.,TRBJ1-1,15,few,TGTGCCAGTAGTATAGTGGGCCCCCGGTACACTGAAGCTTTCTTT,CASSIVGPRYTEAFF
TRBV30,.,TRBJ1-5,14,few,TGTGCCTGGAGTCGGGTCCGGGGCAATCAGCCCCAGCATTTT,CAWSRVRGNQPQHF
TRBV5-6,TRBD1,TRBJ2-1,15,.,TGTGCCAGCAGCTCGGACAGGGGGTCCTACAATGAGCAGTTCTTC,CASSSDRGSYNEQFF
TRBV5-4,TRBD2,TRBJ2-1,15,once,TGTGCCAGCAGCCCCCGGGGGGAAGCCCGCAATGAGCAGTTCTTC,CASSPRGEARNEQFF
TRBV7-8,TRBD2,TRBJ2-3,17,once,TGTGCCAGCAGCTCTTCCCGAATAGCGGGGATGACAGATACGCAGTATTTT,CASSSSRIAGMTDTQYF
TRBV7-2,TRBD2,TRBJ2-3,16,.,TGTGCCAGCAGCTCCCGAGCTAGCGGGAGCACAGATACGCAGTATTTT,CASSSRASGSTDTQYF
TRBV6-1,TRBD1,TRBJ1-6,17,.,TGTGCCAGCAGTGCACCTCCCGGGGGACAGGAAGGGGTGCCCCTCCACTTT,CASSAPPGGQEGVPLHF
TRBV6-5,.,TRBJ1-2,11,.,TGTGCCAGCAGGAGGAACTATGGCTACACCTTC,CASRRNYGYTF
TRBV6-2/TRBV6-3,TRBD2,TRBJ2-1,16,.,TGTGCCAGCAGTTACTCGAGTACAGGCGGGGGTAATGAGCAGTTCTTC,CASSYSSTGGGNEQFF